Following are 27 T cell receptor beta chains from one sample sequenced in a study of naive and memory T cell subsets. Broader study findings: A few larger clonotypes appeared in naive repertoires, especially CD8, possibly memory cells re-expressing CD45RA.

The beta constant-region primer was an equimolar mix of two oligonucleotides covering TRBC1 and TRBC2. Four rounds of PCR amplified the ligated cDNA using nested alpha and beta constant-region primers plus SP2. TCRdb called the UMI-ligation and nested PCR reads again in MiXCR, with one record for every CDR3 protein. Of about 160,000 distinct CDR3 sequences in the sample, approximately 22% were seen once. Antigens of these TCRs are unknown. Sequences were obtained from naive CD4+ T cells from blood. The receptors derive from a human donor in good health.

This clonotype has at least ten counts. The chain carries TRBV19 and TRBJ2-2, with D perhaps matching TRBD2 (5 bases). Trimming removed 7 bases from V and 4 bases from J, with 16 bases in between. Germline V gene sequence: CDR1 LNHDA, CDR2 SQIVND (reference sequence). This CDR3 contains 15 residues. The CDR3 nucleotides are TGTGCCAGTACCGACCCGGGGAGACTCACCGGGGAGCTGTTTTTT. Residues: CASTDPGRLTGELFF.

This rearrangement joins TRBV20-1 to TRBJ2-1; 9 positions match TRBD2. Germline values: CDR1 DFQATT, CDR2 SNEGSKA (reference sequence). V was pared by 5 bases and J by 5 bases, with 4 bases of the junction left unmatched. This CDR3 is built from 13 residues. In nucleotides, the CDR3 is TGCAGTGCTTACTCTAGCGGGAACAATGAGCAGTTCTTC. Its translation is CSAYSSGNNEQFF.

Ten or more counts support this clonotype. This sequence joins TRBV12-3 or TRBV12-4 and TRBJ1-4; possibly TRBD1 for D (5 bases). The ends were cut back, 5 bases at V and 8 bases at J, with 21 bases in the middle. This CDR3 has 16 residues. The CDR3 region is CASSPLGFEKGEKLFF. In DNA, the CDR3 is TGTGCCAGCAGTCCCCTGGGGTTTGAGAAGGGGGAAAAACTGTTTTTT.

The chain recombines TRBV6-2 or TRBV6-3 with TRBJ1-1; D remains unclear. Per germline, CDR1 MNHEY and CDR2 SVGEGT. Trimming cost V 3 bases and J 1 base, with 18 bases left between them. The CDR3 extends over 17 amino acids. CDR3 loop: CASSYSTARSGNTEAFF. Here the CDR3 DNA reads TGTGCCAGCAGTTATTCTACAGCCCGCTCAGGGAACACTGAAGCTTTCTTT.

The J gene is TRBJ1-1, the V gene TRBV18; no firm D call. Deletions cut 3 bases from V and 3 bases from J, with 11 bases between. Looked up from germline, CDR1 is KGHSH and CDR2 is LQKENI. CDR3 length: 14 residues. CDR3 in amino acids: CASSPLSGDTEAFF. The CDR3 DNA reads as TGTGCCAGCTCACCGTTAAGCGGGGACACTGAAGCTTTCTTT.

The rearrangement joins TRBV28 to TRBJ2-2; D remains unclear. Germline V CDR1 and CDR2: MDHEN, SYDVKM. This CDR3 is 10 amino acids long. V gave up 7 bases and J gave up 7 bases, with 4 bases separating them. CDR3 bases: TGTGCCAGCAAACACGGGGAGCTGTTTTTT. Its protein product is CASKHGELFF.

The CDR3 protein is CASSLATYWELFF. The CDR3 region has the DNA TGTGCCAGCAGCTTGGCCACGTACTGGGAGCTGTTTTTT. The chain combines TRBV5-5 with TRBJ2-2, with D unresolved. The germline V gene encodes CDR1 SGHKS and CDR2 YYEKEE (reference sequence). The CDR3 is made up of 13 amino acids. Trimming took 0 bases from V and 9 from J, leaving 9 bases between them.

The V and J genes are TRBV30 and TRBJ2-1, with D perhaps TRBD2 (6 bases). The CDR3 covers 14 residues. Germline V gives CDR1 GTSNPN, CDR2 SVGIG (reference sequence). DNA for the CDR3: TGTGCTACCGACGCGGGGCAGTCCTACAATGAGCAGTTCTTC. Amino acid sequence: CATDAGQSYNEQFF.

To note about this clonotype: A read error may produce the germline difference seen at one junction end. The chain has TRBV5-1 and TRBJ1-4; 8 bases align to TRBD1. Per germline, CDR1 SGHRS and CDR2 YFSETQ. The CDR3 loop spans 14 amino acids. CDR3 DNA: TGCGCTAGCAGGACAGGGCCAACTAATGAAAAACTGTTTTTT. Translated: CASRTGPTNEKLFF. The full variable domain, its missing parts supplied by reference TRBV5-1 and TRBJ1-4, is KAGVTQTPRYLIKTRGQQVTLSCSPISGHRSVSWYQQTPGQGLQFLFEYFSETQRNKGNFPGRFSGRQFSNSRSEMNVSTLELGDSALYLCASRTGPTNEKLFFGSGTQLSVL.

This clonotype was picked up a small number of times. The V and J genes are TRBV4-2 and TRBJ2-7; 7 nucleotides line up with TRBD2. Unmatched junction bases numbered 7, after V lost 0 bases and J lost 2 bases. The CDR3 sequence is 16 residues long. Per the germline V gene, CDR1 is LGHNA and CDR2 is YNFKEQ. CDR3 nucleotides: TGTGCCAGCAGCCAAGATAATAGCGGGCGAACCTACGAGCAGTACTTC. The encoded protein is CASSQDNSGRTYEQYF.

The chain combines TRBV28 with TRBJ2-7, with 7 bases matching TRBD2. The germline CDR1 and CDR2 sequences are MDHEN and SYDVKM. The CDR3 covers 15 residues. Trimming cost V 7 bases and J 4 bases; bases outside gene matches: 13. CDR3 in DNA: TGTGCCAGCACCCCCCGGGCGGGAGAGGGGTACGAGCAGTACTTC. This sequence encodes CASTPRAGEGYEQYF.

The table lists this clonotype with a few counts. This chain joins TRBV27 and TRBJ1-1; D call uncertain. Trimming took off 4 bases at V and 0 bases at J, with 9 bases between the two ends. The germline gives CDR1 MNHEY, CDR2 SMNVEV (reference sequence). The CDR3 is made up of 14 amino acids. This CDR3 is CASSSPKMNTEAFF. For the CDR3, the DNA is TGTGCCAGCAGTTCACCCAAAATGAACACTGAAGCTTTCTTT.

The chain has TRBV19 and TRBJ1-1; D is possibly TRBD1 (6 bases). V dropped 5 bases and J dropped 3 bases, with 13 bases sitting between them. This CDR3 has 14 amino acids. Germline V CDR1 and CDR2: LNHDA, SQIVND (reference sequence). CDR3 residues: CASSRDRRDTEAFF. CDR3 in DNA: TGTGCCAGTAGTCGTGACAGGCGGGACACTGAAGCTTTCTTT.

The chain couples TRBV2 to TRBJ1-5, with 8 bases aligning to TRBD1. Trimming took 6 bases from V and 4 from J; bases not matched to a gene: 11. Germline V gives CDR1 SNHLY, CDR2 FYNNEI. There are 16 residues in the CDR3. CDR3 amino acids: CASRKTGDFNNQPQHF. The CDR3 DNA reads as TGTGCCAGCAGAAAGACAGGGGATTTTAATAATCAGCCCCAGCATTTT.

This clonotype appeared a few times. This chain uses TRBV25-1 with TRBJ1-6; D gene ambiguous. Germline CDR1 MGHDK, CDR2 SYGVNS. This CDR3 region has 13 residues. With 2 bases removed from V and 9 bases from J, the gap between germline ends came to 8 bases. The CDR3 DNA sequence: TGTGCCAGCAGTGAAGGCGGTACTTCACCCCTCCACTTT. Amino acids: CASSEGGTSPLHF.

The chain has TRBV12-5 and TRBJ2-3; TRBD2 is a possible D gene (6 bases). Germline loops: CDR1 LGHNT, CDR2 FRNRAP. This CDR3 is built from 14 residues. V was clipped by 8 bases and J by 4 bases, with 16 bases between them. The CDR3 region has the DNA TGTGCTAGTAGGCGGGATGGATCCCCAGATACGCAGTATTTT. This gives the protein CASRRDGSPDTQYF.

The chain uses TRBV15 and TRBJ1-2, with D uncertain. Germline-derived CDR1 and CDR2 are LNHNV and YYDKDF (reference sequence). CDR3 length: 14 amino acids. The V end was cut by 0 bases, the J end by 4 bases, with 9 bases between. CDR3 nucleotides: TGTGCCACCAGCAGAGATTCCCTGAGCTATGGCTACACCTTC. It specifies CATSRDSLSYGYTF.

The chain couples TRBV12-3 or TRBV12-4 to TRBJ2-3; D is perhaps TRBD1 (5 bases). The CDR3 sequence is 11 residues long. Trimming stripped 7 bases from V and 5 bases from J, with 7 bases between. The chain's CDR3 is CASTQGDTQYF. In DNA, the CDR3 is TGTGCCAGCACTCAGGGAGATACGCAGTATTTT.

The V call is TRBV29-1, the J call TRBJ1-3, with D maybe TRBD1 (5 bases). CDR1 and CDR2 (germline): SQVTM, ANQGSEA. The ends were cut back, 8 bases at V and 11 bases at J, with 19 bases in the middle. The CDR3 length is 12 residues. CDR3 sequence: CSLVVGRGPIYF. DNA of the CDR3: TGCAGCCTTGTTGTGGGGAGGGGACCCATATATTTT.

This clonotype was seen repeatedly, ten times or more. V and J are TRBV29-1 and TRBJ2-2, with TRBD1 matching over 8 bases. CDR3 length: 14 residues. Per germline, CDR1 SQVTM and CDR2 ANQGSEA. Unmatched junction bases numbered 3, after V lost 6 bases and J lost 0 bases. CDR3 sequence: CSVGGQANTGELFF. The CDR3 DNA is TGCAGCGTGGGGGGACAGGCGAACACCGGGGAGCTGTTTTTT.

The V and J genes are TRBV9 and TRBJ2-4, with 8 bases lining up with TRBD2. The CDR3 extends over 14 amino acids. With V trimmed by 0 bases and J by 7 bases, 3 bases remained unmatched. The V gene's germline CDR1 is SGDLS and CDR2 YYNGEE. This CDR3 reads CASSVDGGVNIQYF. The CDR3 DNA is TGTGCCAGCAGCGTAGACGGGGGGGTGAACATTCAGTACTTC. Full variable domain (remainder filled in from reference TRBV9 and TRBJ2-4): DSGVTQTPKHLITATGQRVTLRCSPRSGDLSVYWYQQSLDQGLQFLIQYYNGEERAKGNILERFSAQQFPDLHSELNLSSLELGDSALYFCASSVDGGVNIQYFGAGTRLSVL.

Only one count was recorded for this clonotype. The rearrangement uses TRBV7-6 and TRBJ2-6; no definite D call. The CDR3 totals 17 residues. The ends were cut back, 9 bases at V and 0 bases at J, with 18 bases in the middle. Germline V lookup: CDR1 SGHVS, CDR2 FNYEAQ. The CDR3 sequence: CASSPRYKGSGANVLTF. The CDR3 DNA follows: TGTGCCAGTAGCCCCCGGTACAAGGGCTCTGGGGCCAACGTCCTGACTTTC.

This clonotype was observed a handful of times. The chain joins TRBV7-2 to TRBJ2-3, with TRBD1 matching 8 bases. The CDR3 contains 13 residues. Unmatched junction bases numbered 2, after V lost 5 bases and J lost 4 bases. CDR1 is SGHTA, CDR2 FQGNSA, per germline. The CDR3 DNA sequence: TGTGCCAGCAGCGAACAGGGGGCAGATACGCAGTATTTT. This gives the protein CASSEQGADTQYF. The whole variable domain, filled in from reference TRBV7-2 and TRBJ2-3, reads GAGVSQSPSNKVTEKGKDVELRCDPISGHTALYWYRQSLGQGLEFLIYFQGNSAPDKSGLPSDRFSAERTGGSVSTLTIQRTQQEDSAVYLCASSEQGADTQYFGPGTRLTVL.

As concerns this clonotype: A junction end diverges from the germline sequence, so it may reflect a read error. This chain uses TRBV12-3 or TRBV12-4 with TRBJ2-3, with 10 bases that match TRBD1. The CDR3 is made up of 16 amino acids. The CDR3 reads CDSSGGQGMGTDTQYF. In DNA, the CDR3 is TGTGACAGCAGTGGGGGACAGGGGATGGGCACAGATACGCAGTATTTT.

The rearrangement links TRBV6-2 or TRBV6-3 to TRBJ1-1; D remains unclear. The V end lost 2 bases, the J end lost 3 bases, and 13 bases lay between the germline ends. Per germline, CDR1 MNHEY and CDR2 SVGEGT. The CDR3 loop spans 15 amino acids. CDR3 region: CASSYPRTFDTEAFF. In nucleotides, the CDR3 is TGTGCCAGCAGTTACCCAAGGACGTTTGACACTGAAGCTTTCTTT.

This clonotype was counted only a few times. The chain carries TRBV12-5 and TRBJ2-1; D is perhaps TRBD1 (7 bases). V was clipped by 3 bases and J by 8 bases, with 14 bases between them. The CDR3 runs 14 residues. Germline loops: CDR1 LGHNT, CDR2 FRNRAP. The CDR3 loop reads CASGFGGTVDEQFF. CDR3 coding DNA: TGTGCTAGTGGTTTTGGAGGGACAGTTGATGAGCAGTTCTTC.

This chain links TRBV7-6 with TRBJ2-1, with a tentative D call TRBD2 (5 bases). V lost 5 bases and J lost 8, with 16 bases in between. The V gene's germline CDR1 is SGHVS and CDR2 FNYEAQ. The CDR3 is made up of 14 amino acids. CDR3 DNA: TGTGCCAGCAGCGGTATCGCGGAGGCCTATGAGCAGTTCTTC. This gives the protein CASSGIAEAYEQFF. Full variable domain (rest looked up from reference TRBV7-6 and TRBJ2-1): GAGVSQSPRYKVTKRGQDVALRCDPISGHVSLYWYRQALGQGPEFLTYFNYEAQQDKSGLPNDRFSAERPEGSISTLTIQRTEQRDSAMYRCASSGIAEAYEQFFGPGTRLTVL.